The T cell receptor (beta chain) described here comes from a study of T cell responses to AZD1222 COVID-19 vaccine. The germline gives CDR1 SGHNT, CDR2 YYREEE (reference sequence). After removal of 3 bases from V and 5 bases from J, the junction contained 10 bases not matched to a gene. This CDR3 has 17 residues. Study observations and caveats: Nearly half of spike-specific TCRs reportedly go after variant regions that carry no mutations. Only after the peak T cell response were repertoires sampled. Once two AZD1222 doses were given, Spike-specific TCR breadth and depth went up. Donors were largely white British and mainly female; clonal diversity was possibly underestimated.

About this clone itself: Its antigen is unknown.

Generated by immunoSEQ multiplex PCR, the TCRdb table keeps only in-frame clones and is missing some. Found here are 100,000 or so clones, roughly nine tenths of them singletons; the top ten hold roughly 2.9%. This specimen was peripheral blood, taken on day 0 of AZD1222 vaccination. The receptor's source is an adult in good health. This chain links TRBV5-4 with TRBJ2-3, with TRBD1 matching 12 bases. Here the CDR3 reads CASSSLGQGAVGDTQYF. Written as DNA, the CDR3 is TGTGCCAGCAGCTCCCTGGGACAGGGGGCAGTGGGAGATACGCAGTATTTT.